The clone carrying this T cell receptor (beta chain) was seen a single time. This entry is derived from a study of blood T cell repertoires in COVID-19. In the study overall: From the United States, Italy and Spain came samples of acute and convalescent COVID-19. T cells, B-cell-depleted T cells, or PBMCs supplied cDNA or gDNA.

How the authors handled the data: Amplifying reference gene primers gave estimates of nucleated cell counts. This table comes from immunoSEQ multiplex PCR, and its TCRdb copy is limited to in-frame clones, with some not included. V, J and clone size derive from that table, while D and trimming were established from the DNA sequence. Of some 96,000 clones in the sample, 90% were seen once. V trimming: 7 bases; J trimming: 0 bases; junction bases outside the gene matches: 7. Germline CDR1 and CDR2: MNHEY and SVGAGI. The CDR3 runs to 15 residues. The rearrangement joins TRBV6-5 to TRBJ1-1, with TRBD1 matching over 8 bases. The source is a man aged 55 to 70 with acute or convalescent COVID-19. The sample consisted of peripheral blood. The CDR3: CASKQGGIMNTEAFF. The CDR3 coding sequence is TGTGCCAGCAAACAGGGGGGAATCATGAACACTGAAGCTTTCTTT.